The T cell receptor (beta chain) described here comes from a study of T-cell reconstitution after alpha-beta-depleted transplantation in children. Preparation of the TCRbeta library used unique molecular identifiers. TCRdb redid the calling of the PCR reads with MiXCR, one entry per CDR3 protein. The repertoire includes around 130,000 distinct CDR3 sequences, 9.5% to 10% of them detected once, and less than 25% sits in the top ten. The germline V gene encodes CDR1 KGHDR and CDR2 SFDVKD. The CDR3 runs 16 residues. J gave up 2 bases and V 4 bases, and 5 bases lay outside the gene matches. The chain has TRBV24-1 and TRBJ2-3, with TRBD1 matching 10 bases. This TCR was sampled from a girl under two years old who had a stem cell transplant for combined immunodeficiency, so the T cells may come from the graft donor. The source material was PBMCs, mostly from graft donor cells, sampled 180 days after TCRalphabeta/CD19-depleted stem cell transplant. CDR3 sequence: CATSDRGQGSTDTQYF. The CDR3 DNA follows: TGTGCCACCAGTGACCGGGGACAGGGGTCCACAGATACGCAGTATTTT.